This T cell receptor beta chain was captured in a study of cytomegalovirus exposure and HLA in healthy donors. The CDR3 has 16 residues. V lost 4 bases and J lost 6; bases outside the gene matches: 5. CDR1 is SGHNT, CDR2 YYREEE, per germline (reference sequence). 60 Vbeta and 13 Jbeta primers were used in PCR. Only in-frame clones appear in the TCRdb table, and some are missing; sequencing was by immunoSEQ multiplex PCR. The sample has approximately 140,000 clones; 63% are singletons. In nominal health when sampled, donors likely had unrecorded immune exposures nonetheless. The chain has TRBV5-4 and TRBJ2-3, with 16 bases that match TRBD2. The sequencing sample was made of PBMCs. The source is a woman aged 55-75 years in good health and CMV-seropositive. CDR3 residues: CASSGEGLAGGDTQYF. The CDR3 DNA is TGTGCCAGCAGCGGAGAGGGACTAGCGGGAGGGGATACGCAGTATTTT.